This T cell receptor (beta chain) derives from a study of patients and donors after allogeneic stem cell transplantation. This clonotype occurred a few times. Germline values: CDR1 LGHNA, CDR2 YNFKEQ. CDR3 size: 18 residues. The V and J ends lost 0 bases and 2 bases respectively, with 20 bases between them. TCRdb reanalysed the RT-PCR reads using MiXCR and keeps one entry per CDR3 protein. The sample lists about a million distinct CDR3 sequences; roughly 18% were seen once. Sequenced material: blood, either unsorted or a sorted T cell fraction (not recorded which). This TCR derives from a human donor who was either an allogeneic HSCT recipient or a stem cell or donor lymphocyte infusion donor (not recorded which). It is not recorded whose cells these are; they may come from a transplant donor. The chain has TRBV4-2 and TRBJ2-7, with D possibly matching TRBD2 (6 bases). This CDR3 reads CASSQDSPDSGMPYEQYF. The CDR3 DNA reads TGTGCCAGCAGCCAAGATTCTCCGGATAGCGGAATGCCCTACGAGCAGTACTTC.